These T cell receptor beta chains were read from a single sample in a study of cytomegalovirus exposure and HLA in healthy donors. The assay was immunoSEQ multiplex PCR, and TCRdb's table has in-frame clones only and misses some. In the table there are tens of thousands of clones, roughly 67% of which are singletons. The sample consisted of PBMCs. These TCRs come from a middle-aged man in good health and CMV-seropositive. The CDR3 runs from the conserved cysteine through the conserved F or W. A D gene is named only where the DNA matches it firmly. The size field is filled for only some rows; it gives once, few, many or a size class.

CDR3 DNA | CDR3 protein | V gene | D gene | J gene | clone size
TGTGCCAGCAGGGAACTACCAGGGGCCCCCTACGAGCAGTACTTC | CASRELPGAPYEQYF | TRBV6-1 | . | TRBJ2-7 | few
TGTGCCAGCTCTCTAGCGGGGACTAGGCAAGAGACCCAGTACTTC | CASSLAGTRQETQYF | TRBV2 | TRBD2 | TRBJ2-5 | .
TGTGCCACCAGCAGAGGACAGGGGGGCTCCGAGCAGTACTTC | CATSRGQGGSEQYF | TRBV15 | TRBD1 | TRBJ2-7 | .
TGTGCCAGCAGCTTGGTTTGGGGGGGGGATCAAGAGACCCAGTACTTC | CASSLVWGGDQETQYF | TRBV5-4 | TRBD2 | TRBJ2-5 | .
TGTGCCAGCAGCCCCGGCGGGGGAACTAATCAGCCCCAGCATTTT | CASSPGGGTNQPQHF | TRBV7-2 | . | TRBJ1-5 | .
TGTGCCAGCGGGACAGGGGACACTGAAGCTTTCTTT | CASGTGDTEAFF | TRBV6-5 | TRBD1 | TRBJ1-1 | .
TGTGCCAGCAGCTTATATCAGGATACAGATACGCAGTATTTT | CASSLYQDTDTQYF | TRBV7-2 | . | TRBJ2-3 | .
TGTGCCAGCAGGGGACTAGCGGGGGATTATAACACCGGGGAGCTGTTTTTT | CASRGLAGDYNTGELFF | TRBV7-2 | TRBD2 | TRBJ2-2 | .
TGCGCCAGCAGCTTGGCCGACTTAAGAGGCACTGAAGCTTTCTTT | CASSLADLRGTEAFF | TRBV5-1 | . | TRBJ1-1 | once
TGTGCCAGCAGCCCGTCAGGGGTCACCGGGGAGCTGTTTTTT | CASSPSGVTGELFF | TRBV7-9 | . | TRBJ2-2 | .
TGTGCCAGCAGCCCCGACGGGCGGGGGGGCCCGTCGGGGGCCCAGTACTTC | CASSPDGRGGPSGAQYF | TRBV9 | TRBD2 | TRBJ2-5 | .
TGCGCCAGCACTAGAGGTACTGAAGCTTTCTTT | CASTRGTEAFF | TRBV5-1 | . | TRBJ1-1 | few
TGTGCCAGCAGAGTAGTGGGGGGGGCTTACACCGGGGAGCTGTTTTTT | CASRVVGGAYTGELFF | TRBV7-2 | . | TRBJ2-2 | .
TGTGCCAGCTCAGCCGGGACAGGGGGTTTGTATGCTGAGCAGTTCTTC | CASSAGTGGLYAEQFF | TRBV18 | TRBD1 | TRBJ2-1 | .
TGTGCCAGTAGAGACAGGGGCAGCACTGAAGCTTTCTTT | CASRDRGSTEAFF | TRBV19 | TRBD1 | TRBJ1-1 | once
TGTGCCAGCAGCTTAGGGGCCGGGACAGAGGCTAACTATGGCTACACCTTC | CASSLGAGTEANYGYTF | TRBV7-2 | TRBD1 | TRBJ1-2 | .
TGTGCCAGCAGAGTGACAGGCTATGGCTACACCTTC | CASRVTGYGYTF | TRBV25-1 | . | TRBJ1-2 | .
TGTGCCAGCAGTTCCGACAGGCTTGACACTGAAGCTTTCTTT | CASSSDRLDTEAFF | TRBV6-6 | . | TRBJ1-1 | few
TGTGCCAGCAGTGAGACGTGGGGGGTGGAAGCTTTCTTT | CASSETWGVEAFF | TRBV2 | . | TRBJ1-1 | few
TGTGCCAGCAGCCACAGGGCCGATGGCTACACCTTC | CASSHRADGYTF | TRBV9 | . | TRBJ1-2 | .
TGTGCCAGCAGCGCCTCGTGGGGCGATCAGCCCCAGCATTTT | CASSASWGDQPQHF | TRBV9 | . | TRBJ1-5 | .
TGTGCCAGCTGGGGGGGGTATGGCTACACCTTC | CASWGGYGYTF | TRBV28 | . | TRBJ1-2 | .
TGTGCCAGCAGCCCAACCGGGACAGGGGTCGAGCAGTACTTC | CASSPTGTGVEQYF | TRBV7-3 | TRBD1 | TRBJ2-7 | .
TGTGCCAGCAGCACTTCGACAGGGACCGGCTACACCTTC | CASSTSTGTGYTF | TRBV9 | TRBD1 | TRBJ1-2 | .
TGTGCCAGCAGTCCACGACAGGGGGCAGTCTATGGCTACACCTTC | CASSPRQGAVYGYTF | TRBV2 | TRBD1 | TRBJ1-2 | .
TGTGCCAGCAGTCCCCCAGGGGGCCGTAACACAGATACGCAGTATTTT | CASSPPGGRNTDTQYF | TRBV11-2 | TRBD1 | TRBJ2-3 | .
TGTGCCAGCAGTGAATTGAGGGACTCTGGAAACACCATATATTTT | CASSELRDSGNTIYF | TRBV6-1 | . | TRBJ1-3 | few
TGTGCTAGTGGTTCGGGGACAGGGCAGTATTTT | CASGSGTGQYF | TRBV12-5 | TRBD1 | TRBJ2-3 | .
TGTGCCAGCAGTTTACAGGGACAAGGCTACACCTTC | CASSLQGQGYTF | TRBV27 | . | TRBJ1-2 | .
TGTGCCAGCACTTTGACAGGGAGCGATGAAAAACTGTTTTTT | CASTLTGSDEKLFF | TRBV6-1 | TRBD1 | TRBJ1-4 | .
TGCAGCGCGGGAGATACGCAGTATTTT | CSAGDTQYF | TRBV29-1 | . | TRBJ2-3 | few
TGCGCCAGCAGCCAAGTGGGACAGGGCAGGCTTAGAACTGAAGCTTTCTTT | CASSQVGQGRLRTEAFF | TRBV4-1 | TRBD1 | TRBJ1-1 | once
TGTGCCAGCAGCCAACGGATGACAGGGGCTAATGAAAAACTGTTTTTT | CASSQRMTGANEKLFF | TRBV14 | TRBD1 | TRBJ1-4 | few
TGTGCCAGCAGTGTGGGGACAGGGGGATTCGAGCAGTACTTC | CASSVGTGGFEQYF | TRBV2 | TRBD1 | TRBJ2-7 | .
TGTGCCAGCAGCTTATACACAGATACGCAGTATTTT | CASSLYTDTQYF | TRBV7-2 | . | TRBJ2-3 | .
TGTGCCATCAGTGTGGGGGCAGGGGACACTGAAGCTTTCTTT | CAISVGAGDTEAFF | TRBV10-3 | . | TRBJ1-1 | few
TGTGCCAGCAGCTCTTCAGGGGGGCCGGCCGGGAGTACGCAGTATTTT | CASSSSGGPAGSTQYF | TRBV7-2 | . | TRBJ2-3 | few
TGTGCCAGCAGCCGGGGAGTTGGTGAAAAACTGTTTTTT | CASSRGVGEKLFF | TRBV7-9 | . | TRBJ1-4 | .
TGTGCCAGCAGTTACCGACCTACAGTGATTAATTCACCCCTCCACTTT | CASSYRPTVINSPLHF | TRBV6-5 | . | TRBJ1-6 | .
TGTGCCAGCAGCTTCCCGGGATTAAGGCGGACAGATACGCAGTATTTT | CASSFPGLRRTDTQYF | TRBV5-4 | . | TRBJ2-3 | .
TGTGCCAGCAGTTACTCGAGAGCGACAGGGTGGTACGAGCAGTACTTC | CASSYSRATGWYEQYF | TRBV6-5 | TRBD1 | TRBJ2-7 | .
TGTGCCACCAGCAGAGAAGGGGCGGATCAGCCCCAGCATTTT | CATSREGADQPQHF | TRBV15 | . | TRBJ1-5 | .
TGTGCCAGCAGTGAAGCGCGGACAGGGAGCTATGGCTACACCTTC | CASSEARTGSYGYTF | TRBV6-1 | TRBD1 | TRBJ1-2 | few